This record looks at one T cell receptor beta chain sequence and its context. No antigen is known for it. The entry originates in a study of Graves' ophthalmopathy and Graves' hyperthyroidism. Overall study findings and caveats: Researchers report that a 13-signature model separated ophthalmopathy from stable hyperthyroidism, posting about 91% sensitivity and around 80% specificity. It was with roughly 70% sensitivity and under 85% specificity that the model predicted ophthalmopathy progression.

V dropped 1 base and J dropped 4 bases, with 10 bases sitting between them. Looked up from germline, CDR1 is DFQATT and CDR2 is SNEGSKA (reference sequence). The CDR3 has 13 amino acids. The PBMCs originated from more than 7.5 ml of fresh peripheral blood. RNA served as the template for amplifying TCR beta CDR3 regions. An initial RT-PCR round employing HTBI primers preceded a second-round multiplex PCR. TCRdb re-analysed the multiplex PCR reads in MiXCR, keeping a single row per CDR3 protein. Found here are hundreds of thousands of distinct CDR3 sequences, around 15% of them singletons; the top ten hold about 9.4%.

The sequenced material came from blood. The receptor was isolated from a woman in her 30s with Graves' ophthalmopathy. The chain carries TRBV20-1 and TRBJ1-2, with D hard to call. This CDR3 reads CSARVRETYGYTF. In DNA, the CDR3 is TGCAGTGCTAGAGTTAGAGAGACCTATGGCTACACCTTC.